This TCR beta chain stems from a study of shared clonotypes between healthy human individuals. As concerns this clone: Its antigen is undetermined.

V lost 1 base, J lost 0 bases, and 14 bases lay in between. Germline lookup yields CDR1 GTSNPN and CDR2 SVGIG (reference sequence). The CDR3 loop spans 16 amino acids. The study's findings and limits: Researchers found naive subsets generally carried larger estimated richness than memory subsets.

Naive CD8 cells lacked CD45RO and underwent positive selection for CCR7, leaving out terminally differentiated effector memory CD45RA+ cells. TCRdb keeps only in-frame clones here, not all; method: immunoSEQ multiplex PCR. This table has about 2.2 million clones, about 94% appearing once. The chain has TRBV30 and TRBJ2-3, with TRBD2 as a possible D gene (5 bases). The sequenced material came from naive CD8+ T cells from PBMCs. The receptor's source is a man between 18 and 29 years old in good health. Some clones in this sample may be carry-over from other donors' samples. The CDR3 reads CAWSALEGWSTDTQYF. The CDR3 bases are TGTGCCTGGAGTGCCCTTGAGGGATGGAGCACAGATACGCAGTATTTT.